This TCR beta chain was captured in a study of T cells of healthy individuals (dated by TCRdb to the late 2010s). This clonotype was counted between two and nine times. Its target antigen remains unknown. No base-level quality is on record; no much larger clone is a single base apart. Preparation of the library involved 5' RACE. The reads were generated on an Illumina MiSeq. TCRdb's own reprocessing of the public reads used fastp at Q25 and MiXCR and kept productive beta chains. Records with the same CDR3 protein are collapsed into one entry carrying the most frequent genes and DNA. The sample table lists more than 85,000 distinct CDR3 sequences, 17% of them with a count of one. About 6% of the sample is held by the ten biggest clonotypes. This receptor was identified in a human donor in good health.

The CDR3 region: CASKGGTGVNEQFF. The nucleotides are TGTGCCAGCAAGGGGGGGACAGGGGTGAACGAGCAGTTCTTC. Here the chain combines TRBV11-1 and TRBJ2-1, and 10 junctional nucleotides match TRBD1. The germline V gene (reference sequence) specifies SGHAT as CDR1 and FQDESV as CDR2. Including the terminal cysteine and phenylalanine, the CDR3 comprises 14 residues. The retained sequence is limited to the CDR3, 42 bases, with the frame set at the first base. V has 7 bases trimmed and J has 10 bases trimmed; junction bases matching no gene number 10. With all but the CDR3 taken from the reference TRBV11-1 and TRBJ2-1 genes, the full variable domain is: EAEVAQSPRYKITEKSQAVAFWCDPISGHATLYWYRQILGQGPELLVQFQDESVVDDSQLPKDRFSAERLKGVDSTLKIQPAELGDSAMYLCASKGGTGVNEQFFGPGTRLTVL.